This T cell receptor beta chain is from a study of identical twins. Overall study findings and caveats: Insertions ran lower in abundant cord blood beta clonotypes, though not in memory repertoires. The study based its conclusions on cross-sectional statistical analysis and did not follow the same donors.

Looked up from germline, CDR1 is SEHNR and CDR2 is FQNEAQ (reference sequence). The V gene end was trimmed by 4 bases and the J gene end by 7 bases; junction bases not matched to a gene: 10. The CDR3 loop spans 15 amino acids. This clonotype was detected ten times or more. Its antigen is unidentified. Template switching added a universal primer site, and cDNA bore unique molecular identifiers. One entry per CDR3 protein results from TCRdb running MiXCR on the 5' RACE reads. The sample records hundreds of thousands of distinct CDR3 sequences, under 9.5% being singletons. A further study also used this sample, focusing on yellow fever vaccine responses in identical twins. That source notes: As reported, the vaccine T cell response of twins seemed partly convergent and partly personalized.

This sequence was found in a young woman in good health. Sequencing input: memory (CD45RO+) T cells sorted from blood. V and J are TRBV7-9 and TRBJ2-7; 10 bases line up with TRBD1. The CDR3 nucleotides are TGTGCCAGCAGCTGGATTGGGACAGGGGCCGCGGAGCAGTACTTC. This codes for CASSWIGTGAAEQYF. The full variable domain, with the rest looked up from reference TRBV7-9 and TRBJ2-7, is DTGVSQNPRHKITKRGQNVTFRCDPISEHNRLYWYRQTLGQGPEFLTYFQNEAQLEKSRLLSDRFSAERPKGSFSTLEIQRTEQGDSAMYLCASSWIGTGAAEQYFGPGTRLTVT.